This TCR beta chain is drawn from a study of Siglec-9 on CD8 T cells in melanoma (dated by TCRdb to the late 2010s). A note on the overall study: In this study, researchers looked at how Siglec-9 is expressed on CD8+ T cells and what Siglec-9 does to regulate T cells within the melanoma tumor microenvironment.

Libraries were made using the immunoSEQ multiplex PCR assay. Not all clones reach the TCRdb copy of this immuneACCESS table, which keeps in-frame sequences only. Checked studies attribute under half of the gap to unresolved V genes and leave the rest unexplained. Present in this sample are roughly 35,000 clones, about 80% of which were seen just once. The top ten clones comprise under 2% of the sample. What the work shows at the level of the full study, not this receptor alone: Siglec-9 was reported to mark and regulate an effector memory CD8+ T-cell subset that appeared to accumulate within melanoma tumors.

Sequences SGHRS (CDR1) and YFSETQ (CDR2) are obtained from the germline V gene. From its cysteine to its phenylalanine, the CDR3 spans 13 amino acids. Solely the CDR3 DNA is kept, with 39 bases framed from the first base. Here V drops 4 bases and J drops 3 bases, and the junction holds 0 bases not matched to any gene. About this clone itself: Which antigen it targets is not known. There are no base qualities to consult, and no much larger clone falls within one base.

This TCR derives from a human donor in good health. The chain employs TRBV5-1 and TRBJ1-1; the junction holds 10 bases that match TRBD1. Sequenced: Siglec-9- CD8+ T cells sorted from blood. Sample cell subset or site, as interpreted from the label and publication: CD8 T cells lacking Siglec-9. The bases read TGCGCCAGCAGCGGGACAGGGGACACTGAAGCTTTCTTT. The translation is CASSGTGDTEAFF.